These 9 T cell receptor beta chains share one sample of origin, sequenced in a study of CD8 T cells in ankylosing spondylitis (dated by TCRdb to 2017 to 2019). The library was obtained by 5' RACE. The sample was run on an Illumina HiSeq 2500. The public reads were reprocessed in TCRdb via fastp at Q25 and MiXCR, keeping in-frame beta chains. Identical CDR3 proteins give one entry, which carries the most common genes and DNA. The sample records around 300,000 distinct CDR3 sequences, roughly 14% of which are singletons. Approximately 1.1% of the sample is in the top ten clones. The sequenced sample was blood, either unsorted or a sorted T cell fraction (not recorded which). The source is a male donor with ankylosing spondylitis or in good health (not recorded which).

The chain is built from TRBV3-1 and TRBJ1-2; unclear D gene. CDR3 length: 13 residues. V gave up 0 bases and J gave up 4 bases, with 6 bases separating them. The germline CDR1 and CDR2 sequences are LGHDT and YNNKEL (reference sequence). The DNA for the CDR3 is TGTGCCAGCAGCCAAGAGAGTACCTATGGCTACACCTTC. Its translation is CASSQESTYGYTF.

A single count supports this clonotype. This sequence joins TRBV29-1 and TRBJ2-5; 7 bases agree with TRBD2. Germline CDR1 reads SQVTM; CDR2 reads ANQGSEA. This CDR3 is 14 amino acids long. Trimming took 8 bases from V and 5 from J; bases not matched to a gene: 14. As DNA, the CDR3 is TGCAGCACCCGACACGGGGCCGGGGGGGAGACCCAGTACTTC. Amino acid sequence: CSTRHGAGGETQYF.

Written as DNA, the CDR3 is TGCAGCGCTACCAGACAGGTGAACACTGAAGCTTTCTTT. Translated: CSATRQVNTEAFF. The V call is TRBV29-1, the J call TRBJ1-1, with D possibly being TRBD1 (6 bases). The CDR3 runs to 13 residues. CDR1 is SQVTM and CDR2 is ANQGSEA in the germline V gene. V was clipped by 7 bases and J by 0 bases, with 12 bases between them. The variable domain in full, with the rest retrieved from reference TRBV29-1 and TRBJ1-1, is SAVISQKPSRDICQRGTSLTIQCQVDSQVTMMFWYRQQPGQSLTLIATANQGSEATYESGFVIDKFPISRPNLTFSTLTVSNMSPEDSSIYLCSATRQVNTEAFFGQGTRLTVV.

The gene calls are TRBV12-3 or TRBV12-4 and TRBJ2-2; 10 nucleotides line up with TRBD1. V dropped 6 bases and J dropped 5; count of bases not matched to a gene: 9. The length of the CDR3 is 16 residues. CDR3 region: CASRGTGDLFTGELFF. In nucleotides, the CDR3 is TGTGCCAGCAGGGGGACAGGGGATCTCTTTACCGGGGAGCTGTTTTTT.

This rearrangement joins TRBV29-1 to TRBJ2-1; perhaps TRBD1 as D (6 bases). The CDR3 sequence is 11 residues long. The germline gives CDR1 SQVTM, CDR2 ANQGSEA. V lost 7 bases to trimming and J lost 5 bases, with 9 bases between them. The CDR3 DNA follows: TGCAGCGGCAACAGGGACAATGAGCAGTTCTTC. Amino acids: CSGNRDNEQFF.

A few counts support this clonotype. J is TRBJ2-7 and V is TRBV5-1; TRBD2 might be the D (6 bases). Trimming left V 0 bases short and J 1 base short, with 14 bases between. The CDR3 sequence is 16 residues long. CDR1 and CDR2 from the germline V gene are SGHRS and YFSETQ. CDR3 sequence (DNA): TGCGCCAGCAGCTTGGCCGGGGGACTGTTTTCCTACGAGCAGTACTTC. Its protein product is CASSLAGGLFSYEQYF.

This clonotype was picked up many times. The chain recombines TRBV5-1 with TRBJ2-7, with D perhaps given as TRBD1 or TRBD2 (5 bases each). Trimming stripped 0 bases from V and 1 base from J, with 11 bases between. This CDR3 is 15 amino acids long. Germline CDR1 is SGHRS and CDR2 is YFSETQ. The chain's CDR3 is CASSLAGTVSYEQYF. The CDR3 nucleotides are TGCGCCAGCAGCTTGGCGGGGACGGTTTCCTACGAGCAGTACTTC.

V and J are TRBV20-1 and TRBJ2-3, with 10 bases lining up with TRBD2. Germline trimming cut 0 bases from V and 0 bases from J; bases unmatched to any gene: 12. Germline V gene lookup returns CDR1 DFQATT and CDR2 SNEGSKA (reference sequence). This CDR3 contains 19 residues. CDR3 protein: CSARDRRASGGSSTDTQYF. The CDR3 region has the DNA TGCAGTGCTAGAGATCGTCGGGCTAGCGGGGGCTCTAGCACAGATACGCAGTATTTT.

This clonotype occurred a few times. The chain has TRBV10-2 and TRBJ1-1, with D possibly TRBD1 on 6 matching bases. Trimming removed 5 bases from V and 0 bases from J, with 16 bases in between. Germline CDR1 is WSHSY and CDR2 is SAAADI. This CDR3 is 16 amino acids long. The CDR3 protein is CASSPGHSVMNTEAFF. The CDR3 bases are TGCGCCAGCAGTCCGGGACACTCTGTAATGAACACTGAAGCTTTCTTT.